Sequencing of this TCR beta chain was carried out in a study of cytomegalovirus exposure and HLA in healthy donors. Study-wide points: In a later analysis, productive TCRs from donors in an Asian-associated ancestry cluster reportedly carried fewer N-insertions than the cohort mean.

On this clone itself: What it binds is not known.

13 Jbeta primers and 60 Vbeta primers were used for the PCR. Assay used: immunoSEQ multiplex PCR; TCRdb lists only in-frame clones, some missing. The sample lists approximately 190,000 clones; roughly 80% were seen once. The ends were cut back, 4 bases at V and 6 bases at J, with 11 bases in the middle. This CDR3 region has 13 residues. The germline gives CDR1 ENHRY, CDR2 SYGVKD. This rearrangement joins TRBV10-3 to TRBJ2-3, with a weak D call TRBD2 (5 bases). Sequenced: PBMCs. The clonotype was recovered from a man aged 35 to 55 in good health and CMV-seropositive. CDR3: CAISAVRGDTQYF. CDR3 nucleotide sequence: TGTGCCATCAGTGCGGTTCGAGGGGATACGCAGTATTTT.